This T cell receptor beta chain was sequenced in a study of beta chain features in type 1 diabetes. The germline V and J ends were trimmed by 2 bases and 3 bases, with 7 bases remaining between them. The CDR3 contains 13 residues. Germline CDR1 is SEHNR and CDR2 is FQNEAQ (reference sequence). Expressed TCRB transcripts were sequenced because the entire RNA isolate underwent reverse transcription. Clones were sequenced by immunoSEQ multiplex PCR, and TCRdb holds only the in-frame ones, with some missing. Of more than 300,000 clones detected, roughly 8% appear once; the ten largest clones hold around 0.44%.

Sequencing used central memory CD4+ T cells from blood. The TCR sequence derives from a woman aged 18-29 years in good health. The V gene is TRBV7-9, the J gene TRBJ2-5, with D possibly TRBD2 on 5 matching bases. This chain's CDR3 is CASSLFGKETQYF. The CDR3 coding sequence is TGTGCCAGCAGCTTATTCGGGAAAGAGACCCAGTACTTC.